The rows below give T cell receptor beta chains drawn from one sample of a study of blood T cell repertoires in COVID-19. Assay: immunoSEQ multiplex PCR; the TCRdb copy retains only in-frame clones and omits some. The sample shows about 40,000 clones, almost 80% of them seen only once. Sequenced input: peripheral blood. The receptors stem from a woman aged 80 or older with acute or convalescent COVID-19. The CDR3 runs from the conserved cysteine through the conserved F or W. D genes are given only for firm matches. Not every row has a clone size; where given, it reads once, few, many or a size class.

d_call | j_call | cdr3_length | v_call | clone_size | cdr3_aa | cdr3_nt
TRBD1 | TRBJ2-1 | 15 | TRBV7-3 | - | CASSPTGGSYNEQFF | TGTGCCAGCAGCCCCACAGGGGGTTCCTACAATGAGCAGTTCTTC
TRBD1 | TRBJ1-1 | 14 | TRBV29-1 | once | CSVGRTGGNTEAFF | TGCAGCGTTGGGCGGACAGGGGGGAACACTGAAGCTTTCTTT
TRBD2 | TRBJ2-3 | 14 | TRBV6-2/TRBV6-3 | - | CASSLSSGDYTQYF | TGTGCCAGCAGTCTTTCAAGCGGGGACTATACGCAGTATTTT
- | TRBJ2-1 | 16 | TRBV2 | - | CASRPKTGREQFEQFF | TGTGCCAGCAGGCCCAAAACAGGGAGAGAACAATTTGAGCAGTTCTTC
- | TRBJ2-3 | 16 | TRBV5-1 | - | CASSLLQALGTDTQYF | TGCGCCAGCAGCTTGTTACAGGCTCTCGGCACAGATACGCAGTATTTT
TRBD1 | TRBJ1-2 | 12 | TRBV2 | - | CASRPTGGGYTF | TGTGCCAGCAGACCTACAGGGGGTGGCTACACCTTC
- | TRBJ1-1 | 14 | TRBV27 | - | CASSFHSMNTEAFF | TGTGCCAGCAGTTTTCACAGCATGAACACTGAAGCTTTCTTT
- | TRBJ1-2 | 15 | TRBV7-9 | - | CASSLARKGVEGYTF | TGTGCCAGCAGCTTAGCGAGGAAAGGGGTAGAAGGCTACACCTTC
- | TRBJ1-4 | 12 | TRBV29-1 | many | CSVDKGEEKLFF | TGCAGCGTTGATAAGGGGGAGGAAAAACTGTTTTTT
TRBD1 | TRBJ1-4 | 15 | TRBV7-9 | few | CASSFETGQNEKLFF | TGTGCCAGCAGCTTCGAGACAGGGCAAAATGAAAAACTGTTTTTT
- | TRBJ1-2 | 11 | TRBV24-1 | - | CATSDDTGYTF | TGTGCCACCAGTGATGACACCGGCTACACCTTC
- | TRBJ1-2 | 15 | TRBV20-1 | - | CSASDGTRGNYGYTF | TGCAGTGCTAGTGACGGGACGAGGGGGAACTATGGCTACACCTTC
- | TRBJ1-1 | 15 | TRBV9 | - | CASSSRGGVNTEAFF | TGTGCCAGCAGCTCACGGGGGGGAGTGAACACTGAAGCTTTCTTT
- | TRBJ1-1 | 13 | TRBV5-6 | - | CASSSRGNTEAFF | TGTGCCAGCAGCTCCAGGGGTAACACTGAAGCTTTCTTT
- | TRBJ1-2 | 13 | TRBV6-5 | - | CASSYRVNYGYTF | TGTGCCAGCAGTTATCGGGTTAACTATGGCTACACCTTC
- | TRBJ1-4 | 13 | TRBV6-6 | - | CASTEGLVNLLFF | TGTGCCAGCACGGAGGGTTTGGTGAATTTACTGTTTTTT
- | TRBJ2-1 | 13 | TRBV30 | - | CAWSVGGRRGQFF | TGTGCCTGGAGTGTAGGAGGGAGAAGAGGCCAGTTCTTC
- | TRBJ1-2 | 15 | TRBV7-9 | - | CASSGGSGLNYGYTF | TGTGCCAGCAGCGGGGGCTCGGGCCTTAACTATGGCTACACCTTC
- | TRBJ2-5 | 15 | TRBV18 | - | CASSPPVGFQETQYF | TGTGCCAGCTCACCACCGGTGGGCTTCCAAGAGACCCAGTACTTC
- | TRBJ1-2 | 13 | TRBV18 | - | CASSLRGLYGYTF | TGTGCCAGCTCACTGCGGGGGTTATATGGCTACACCTTC
TRBD1 | TRBJ1-1 | 16 | TRBV18 | - | CASSPPSTGLNTEAFF | TGTGCCAGCTCACCCCCATCGACAGGGTTGAACACTGAAGCTTTCTTT
- | TRBJ1-5 | 15 | TRBV9 | - | CASSVHGANNQPQHF | TGTGCCAGCAGCGTTCATGGGGCCAACAATCAGCCCCAGCATTTT
- | TRBJ2-2 | 15 | TRBV5-4 | - | CASFRTGRGTGELFF | TGTGCCAGCTTCAGGACAGGGAGGGGCACCGGGGAGCTGTTTTTT
- | TRBJ1-5 | 14 | TRBV19 | - | CASRRVEGNQPQHF | TGTGCCAGTAGGAGGGTAGAAGGCAATCAGCCCCAGCATTTT
TRBD1 | TRBJ1-2 | 14 | TRBV7-8 | - | CASSLGHRGYGYTF | TGTGCCAGCAGCTTAGGGCACAGGGGCTATGGCTACACCTTC
TRBD1 | TRBJ1-2 | 15 | TRBV5-1 | - | CASSLAGQADYGYTF | TGCGCCAGCAGCTTGGCGGGACAGGCAGACTATGGCTACACCTTC
TRBD1 | TRBJ1-1 | 16 | TRBV7-3 | - | CASSPQTGGVGTEAFF | TGTGCCAGCAGCCCCCAGACAGGGGGGGTAGGCACTGAAGCTTTCTTT
TRBD1 | TRBJ1-1 | 18 | TRBV5-1 | once | CASSTGVGGDIINTEAFF | TGCGCCAGCAGCACTGGGGTAGGGGGCGATATTATAAACACTGAAGCTTTCTTT
- | TRBJ1-5 | 15 | TRBV6-2/TRBV6-3 | - | CASSYGEYSNQPQHF | TGTGCCAGCAGTTACGGAGAGTATAGCAATCAGCCCCAGCATTTT
- | TRBJ1-2 | 12 | TRBV28 | - | CASTRQNYGYTF | TGTGCCAGCACCCGACAGAACTATGGCTACACCTTC
- | TRBJ2-1 | 12 | TRBV25-1 | - | CASSDWRGEQFF | TGTGCCAGCAGTGATTGGCGCGGTGAGCAGTTCTTC
TRBD2 | TRBJ2-2 | 16 | TRBV19 | - | CASSLAGGTKTGELFF | TGTGCCAGTAGTCTAGCGGGAGGGACGAAGACCGGGGAGCTGTTTTTT
TRBD1 | TRBJ2-5 | 15 | TRBV5-1 | - | CASLLPGTGGETQYF | TGCGCCAGCTTATTGCCAGGGACAGGTGGCGAGACCCAGTACTTC
- | TRBJ1-4 | 15 | TRBV7-6 | - | CASSSWTATNEKLFF | TGTGCCAGCAGCTCCTGGACTGCAACTAATGAAAAACTGTTTTTT
- | TRBJ1-2 | 15 | TRBV4-1 | - | CASSQETGTYGGYTF | TGCGCCAGCAGCCAGGAAACCGGGACATACGGCGGCTACACCTTC
TRBD2 | TRBJ2-1 | 15 | TRBV28 | once | CASSLFAGAGNEQFF | TGTGCCAGCAGTTTATTCGCGGGAGCAGGGAATGAGCAGTTCTTC
TRBD1 | TRBJ1-1 | 15 | TRBV30 | - | CAWRGKGQGAGQAFF | TGTGCCTGGAGGGGTAAGGGACAGGGGGCCGGACAAGCTTTCTTT
TRBD1 | TRBJ1-1 | 13 | TRBV2 | - | CASSQGWNTEAFF | TGTGCCAGTTCACAGGGGTGGAACACTGAAGCTTTCTTT
- | TRBJ1-6 | 15 | TRBV11-2 | - | CASRPPGVDNSPLHF | TGTGCCAGCAGGCCCCCCGGGGTCGATAATTCACCCCTCCACTTT
- | TRBJ1-2 | 13 | TRBV6-2/TRBV6-3 | - | CASSRQGSYGYTF | TGTGCCAGCAGCCGTCAGGGGAGCTATGGCTACACCTTC
TRBD1 | TRBJ1-3 | 20 | TRBV6-6 | - | CASSSPGQGAPGWSGNTIYF | TGTGCCAGCAGCTCCCCGGGACAGGGGGCTCCCGGATGGTCTGGAAACACCATATATTTT
- | TRBJ1-2 | 13 | TRBV10-3 | - | CAISPPGWAGYTF | TGTGCCATCAGTCCACCAGGGTGGGCTGGCTACACCTTC
- | TRBJ1-1 | 13 | TRBV30 | - | CAWNRGLNTEAFF | TGTGCCTGGAATCGGGGTTTGAACACTGAAGCTTTCTTT
- | TRBJ1-3 | 15 | TRBV10-3 | - | CAISAQGVSGNTIYF | TGTGCCATCAGTGCCCAAGGAGTCTCTGGAAACACCATATATTTT
- | TRBJ2-2 | 13 | TRBV7-9 | - | CASSPFTAGELFF | TGTGCCAGCAGCCCCTTTACTGCCGGGGAGCTGTTTTTT
- | TRBJ2-2 | 14 | TRBV6-6 | - | CASSFPVPAGELFF | TGTGCCAGCAGTTTTCCTGTCCCCGCCGGGGAGCTGTTTTTT
- | TRBJ2-1 | 16 | TRBV9 | - | CASSPRGTPDYNEQFF | TGTGCCAGCAGCCCCCGCGGGACTCCGGACTACAATGAGCAGTTCTTC
- | TRBJ2-3 | 14 | TRBV7-9 | - | CASSYRTSTDTQYF | TGTGCCAGCAGCTACCGGACAAGCACAGATACGCAGTATTTT
TRBD1 | TRBJ2-1 | 17 | TRBV2 | - | CASSDRGDRGGYNEQFF | TGTGCCAGCAGTGATCGAGGGGACAGGGGAGGGTACAATGAGCAGTTCTTC
- | TRBJ1-5 | 12 | TRBV27 | - | CASSNRDQPQHF | TGTGCCAGCAGTAACAGAGATCAGCCCCAGCATTTT
TRBD1 | TRBJ2-3 | 15 | TRBV6-2/TRBV6-3 | few | CASSYGTGDTDTQYF | TGTGCCAGCAGTTACGGGACAGGGGACACAGATACGCAGTATTTT
TRBD2 | TRBJ2-7 | 18 | TRBV5-1 | - | CASSLDTSGSFSSYEQYF | TGCGCCAGCAGCTTGGATACTAGCGGGAGCTTTAGCTCCTACGAGCAGTACTTC
TRBD2 | TRBJ2-7 | 15 | TRBV28 | once | CASSLGLAGGYEQYF | TGTGCCAGCAGTTTAGGACTAGCGGGAGGCTACGAGCAGTACTTC
TRBD2 | TRBJ2-7 | 14 | TRBV10-1 | - | CASSDGGSIHEQYF | TGCGCCAGCAGTGACGGCGGGAGTATCCACGAGCAGTACTTC
TRBD1 | TRBJ2-1 | 16 | TRBV14 | - | CASSQQGTGTHNEQFF | TGTGCCAGCAGCCAACAAGGGACAGGGACCCACAATGAGCAGTTCTTC
TRBD1 | TRBJ1-5 | 15 | TRBV28 | - | CASSLGTGINQPQHF | TGTGCCAGCAGTTTAGGGACAGGGATAAATCAGCCCCAGCATTTT
- | TRBJ2-1 | 15 | TRBV27 | - | CASSLLAIADNEQFF | TGTGCCAGCAGTTTATTGGCTATAGCAGACAATGAGCAGTTCTTC